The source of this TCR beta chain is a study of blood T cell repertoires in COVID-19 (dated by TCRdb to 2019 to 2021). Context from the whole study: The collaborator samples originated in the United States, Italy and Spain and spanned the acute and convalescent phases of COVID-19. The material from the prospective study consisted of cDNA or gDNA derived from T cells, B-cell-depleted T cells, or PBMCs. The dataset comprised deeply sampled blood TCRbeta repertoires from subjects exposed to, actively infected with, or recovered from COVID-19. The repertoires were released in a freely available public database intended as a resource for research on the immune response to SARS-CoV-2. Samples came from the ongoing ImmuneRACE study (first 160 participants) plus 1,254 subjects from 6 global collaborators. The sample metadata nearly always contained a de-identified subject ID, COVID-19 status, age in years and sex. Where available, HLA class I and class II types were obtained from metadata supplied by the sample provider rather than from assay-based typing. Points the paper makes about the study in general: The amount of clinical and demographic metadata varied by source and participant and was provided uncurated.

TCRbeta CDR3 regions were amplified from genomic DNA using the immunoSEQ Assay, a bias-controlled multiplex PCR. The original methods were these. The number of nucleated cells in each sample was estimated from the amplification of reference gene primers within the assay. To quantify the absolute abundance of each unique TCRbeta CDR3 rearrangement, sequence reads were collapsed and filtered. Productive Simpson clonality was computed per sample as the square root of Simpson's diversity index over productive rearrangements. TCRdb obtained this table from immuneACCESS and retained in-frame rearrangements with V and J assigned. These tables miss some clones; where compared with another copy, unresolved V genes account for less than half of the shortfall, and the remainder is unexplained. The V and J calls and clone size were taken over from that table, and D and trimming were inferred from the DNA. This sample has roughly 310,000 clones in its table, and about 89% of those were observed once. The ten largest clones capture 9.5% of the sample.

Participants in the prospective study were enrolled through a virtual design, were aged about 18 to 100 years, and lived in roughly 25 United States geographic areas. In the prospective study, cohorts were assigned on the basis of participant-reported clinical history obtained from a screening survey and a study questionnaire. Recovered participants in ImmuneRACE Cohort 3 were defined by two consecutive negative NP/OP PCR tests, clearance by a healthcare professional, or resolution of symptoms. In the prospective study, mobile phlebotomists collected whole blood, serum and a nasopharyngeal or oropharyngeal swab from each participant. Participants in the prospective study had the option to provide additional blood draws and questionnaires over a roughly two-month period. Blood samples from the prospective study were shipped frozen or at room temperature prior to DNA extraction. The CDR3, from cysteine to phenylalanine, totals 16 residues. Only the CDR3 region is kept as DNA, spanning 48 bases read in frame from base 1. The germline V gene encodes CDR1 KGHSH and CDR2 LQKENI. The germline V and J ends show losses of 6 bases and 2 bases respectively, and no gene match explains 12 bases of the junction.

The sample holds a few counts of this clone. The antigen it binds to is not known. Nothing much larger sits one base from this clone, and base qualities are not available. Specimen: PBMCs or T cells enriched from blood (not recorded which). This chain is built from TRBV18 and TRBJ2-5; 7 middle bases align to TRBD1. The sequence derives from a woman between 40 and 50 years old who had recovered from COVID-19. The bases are TGTGCCAGCTCCCCGACAGGGCTGAGGTTTCAAGAGACCCAGTACTTC. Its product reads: CASSPTGLRFQETQYF.